These 5 T cell receptor beta chains share one sample of origin, sequenced in a study of cytomegalovirus exposure and HLA in healthy donors. PCR amplification relied on 60 Vbeta primers (plus 13 Jbeta primers). Profiling relied on immunoSEQ multiplex PCR, and the TCRdb table lists in-frame clones only, not all of them. The table lists over 70,000 clones, around three fifths of them singletons, with under 25% in the top ten. Sequencing input: PBMCs. Source of these receptors: a woman aged 50 to 60 in good health and CMV-seropositive.

This clone was seen only once. V is TRBV6-5 and J is TRBJ1-4; D gene unclear. The CDR3 is 14 amino acids. Germline CDR1 is MNHEY and CDR2 is SVGAGI. Trimming cost V 6 bases and J 11 bases, with 19 bases left between them. CDR3 amino acids: CASSPQVGSPKLFF. CDR3 DNA sequence: TGTGCCAGCAGCCCCCAGGTTGGGAGCCCTAAACTGTTTTTT.

V is TRBV4-1 and J is TRBJ1-5; 7 positions match TRBD1. After removal of 0 bases from V and 4 bases from J, the junction contained 3 bases not matched to a gene. The germline gives CDR1 MGHRA, CDR2 YSYEKL. This CDR3 has 15 residues. CDR3 nucleotides: TGCGCCAGCAGCCAAGAGACAGGGACGAATCAGCCCCAGCATTTT. Translating gives CASSQETGTNQPQHF.

This clone was seen a handful of times. This chain uses TRBV29-1 with TRBJ1-2; a possible D gene is TRBD1 (6 bases). CDR1 and CDR2 (germline): SQVTM, ANQGSEA. The CDR3 is made up of 13 amino acids. The ends were cut back, 6 bases at V and 4 bases at J, with 15 bases in the middle. This CDR3 is CSVAMDSFYGYTF. The CDR3 DNA is TGCAGCGTCGCCATGGACAGTTTCTATGGCTACACCTTC.

The chain has TRBV6-5 and TRBJ1-2; 7 nucleotides line up with TRBD1. This CDR3 spans 14 amino acids. V lost 7 bases to trimming and J lost 0 bases; unmatched junction nucleotides: 5. CDR1 MNHEY and CDR2 SVGAGI come from the germline V gene. DNA of the CDR3: TGTGCCAGCACCGACAGGGAAACTAACTATGGCTACACCTTC. It codes for CASTDRETNYGYTF.

The chain uses TRBV9 and TRBJ1-4; D might be TRBD1 (6 bases). This CDR3 spans 15 amino acids. Germline V gene data show CDR1 as SGDLS and CDR2 as YYNGEE. The V and J ends lost 3 bases and 5 bases respectively, with 14 bases between them. CDR3 sequence: CASSARQDQNEKLFF. CDR3 DNA sequence: TGTGCCAGCAGCGCCCGACAGGACCAAAATGAAAAACTGTTTTTT.